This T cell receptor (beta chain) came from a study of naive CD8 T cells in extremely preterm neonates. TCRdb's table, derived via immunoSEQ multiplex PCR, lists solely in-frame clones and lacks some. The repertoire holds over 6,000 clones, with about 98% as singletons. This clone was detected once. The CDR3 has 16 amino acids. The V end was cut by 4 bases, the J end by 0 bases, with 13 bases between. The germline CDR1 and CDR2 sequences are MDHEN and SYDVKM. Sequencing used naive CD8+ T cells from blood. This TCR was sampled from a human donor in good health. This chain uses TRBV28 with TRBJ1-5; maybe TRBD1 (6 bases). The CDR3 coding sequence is TGTGCCAGCAGTTCCGGGACATCTTATAGCAATCAGCCCCAGCATTTT. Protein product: CASSSGTSYSNQPQHF.